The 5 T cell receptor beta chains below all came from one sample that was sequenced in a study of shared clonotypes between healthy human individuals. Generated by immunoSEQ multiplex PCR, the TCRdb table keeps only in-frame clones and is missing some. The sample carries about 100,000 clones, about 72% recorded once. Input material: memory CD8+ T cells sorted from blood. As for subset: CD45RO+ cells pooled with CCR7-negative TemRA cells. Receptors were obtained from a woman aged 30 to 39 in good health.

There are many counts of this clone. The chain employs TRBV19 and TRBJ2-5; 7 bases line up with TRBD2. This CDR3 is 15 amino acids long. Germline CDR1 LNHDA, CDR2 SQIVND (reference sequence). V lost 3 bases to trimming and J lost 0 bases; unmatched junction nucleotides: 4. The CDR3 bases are TGTGCCAGTAGTATCTTAGCGGGCGACCAAGAGACCCAGTACTTC. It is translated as CASSILAGDQETQYF.

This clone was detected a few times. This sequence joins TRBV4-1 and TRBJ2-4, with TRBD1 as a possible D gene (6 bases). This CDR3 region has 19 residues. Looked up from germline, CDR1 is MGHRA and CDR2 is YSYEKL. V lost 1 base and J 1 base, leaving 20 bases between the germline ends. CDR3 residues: CASSQAWGPTQGAKNIQYF. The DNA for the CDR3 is TGCGCCAGCAGCCAAGCTTGGGGACCCACCCAGGGGGCCAAAAACATTCAGTACTTC.

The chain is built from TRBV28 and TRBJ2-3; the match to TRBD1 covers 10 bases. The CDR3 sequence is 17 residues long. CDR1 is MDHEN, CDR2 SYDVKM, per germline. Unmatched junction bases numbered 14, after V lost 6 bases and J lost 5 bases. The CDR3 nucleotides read TGTGCCAGCAGCCGGCCCTGGGACAGGGGAATGGTAGATACGCAGTATTTT. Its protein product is CASSRPWDRGMVDTQYF.

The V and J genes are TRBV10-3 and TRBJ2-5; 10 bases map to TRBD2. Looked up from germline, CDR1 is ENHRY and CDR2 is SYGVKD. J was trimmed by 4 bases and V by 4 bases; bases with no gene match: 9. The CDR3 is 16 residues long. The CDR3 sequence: CAISAWQLAGSETQYF. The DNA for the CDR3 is TGTGCCATCAGTGCATGGCAACTAGCGGGATCAGAGACCCAGTACTTC.

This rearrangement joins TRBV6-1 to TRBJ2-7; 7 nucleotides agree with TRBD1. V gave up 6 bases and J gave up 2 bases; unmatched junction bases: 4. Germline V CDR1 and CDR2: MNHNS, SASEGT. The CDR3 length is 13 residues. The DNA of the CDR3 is TGTGCCAGCAGAGGGGACAGTCCCTACGAGCAGTACTTC. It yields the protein CASRGDSPYEQYF.